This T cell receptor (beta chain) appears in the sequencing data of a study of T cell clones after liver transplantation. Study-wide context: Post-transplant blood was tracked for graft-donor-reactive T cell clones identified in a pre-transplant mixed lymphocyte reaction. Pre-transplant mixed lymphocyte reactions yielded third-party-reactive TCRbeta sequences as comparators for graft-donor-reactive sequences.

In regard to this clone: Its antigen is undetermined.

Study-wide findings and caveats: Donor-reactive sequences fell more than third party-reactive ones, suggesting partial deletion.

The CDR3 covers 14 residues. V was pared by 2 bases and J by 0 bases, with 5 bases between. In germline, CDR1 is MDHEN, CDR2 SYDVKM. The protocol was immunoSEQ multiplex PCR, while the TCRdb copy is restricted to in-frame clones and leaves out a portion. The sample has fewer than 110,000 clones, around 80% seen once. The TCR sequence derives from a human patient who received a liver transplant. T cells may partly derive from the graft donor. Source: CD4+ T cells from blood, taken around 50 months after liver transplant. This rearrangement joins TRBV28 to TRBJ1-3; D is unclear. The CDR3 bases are TGTGCCAGCAGTTTACAGGACTCTGGAAACACCATATATTTT. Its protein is CASSLQDSGNTIYF.